These 10 T cell receptor beta chains share one sample of origin, sequenced in a study of T cell repertoires in cytomegalovirus infection. TCRdb fed the reads into MiXCR, producing one record per CDR3 protein. The sample holds under 150,000 distinct CDR3 sequences, less than 9.5% seen once. Input material: PBMCs. Every receptor here comes from a human donor in good health (CMV status not recorded). Some clones in this sample may be carry-over from other donors' samples.

The chain combines TRBV29-1 with TRBJ2-3; D not resolved. The CDR3 sequence is 12 residues long. Per germline, CDR1 SQVTM and CDR2 ANQGSEA. Trimming left V 7 bases short and J 0 bases short, with 8 bases between. CDR3 nucleotides: TGCAGCGAGACGGAAAGCACAGATACGCAGTATTTT. Its translation: CSETESTDTQYF.

This chain connects TRBV29-1 to TRBJ2-5; D uncertain. Germline V gene data show CDR1 as SQVTM and CDR2 as ANQGSEA. V lost 2 bases and J lost 4, with 14 bases in between. The CDR3 is 14 residues long. The CDR3 coding sequence is TGCAGCGTTGAACCGGGTAGCATTAGAGAGACCCAGTACTTC. Its protein product is CSVEPGSIRETQYF.

This clonotype was counted at least ten times. The rearrangement joins TRBV12-3 or TRBV12-4 to TRBJ2-7, with TRBD1 matching over 9 bases. The CDR3 length is 15 residues. With 6 bases clipped from V and 1 base from J, the junction kept 7 bases outside the gene matches. CDR3 loop: CASSSFGTGSYEQYF. Written as DNA, the CDR3 is TGTGCCAGCAGCTCCTTCGGGACAGGGTCCTACGAGCAGTACTTC.

This clonotype was detected only a few times. The V gene is TRBV20-1, the J gene TRBJ2-5; D remains ambiguous. This CDR3 comprises 15 residues. V lost 1 base and J 7 bases, leaving 19 bases between the germline ends. Germline V gene data show CDR1 as DFQATT and CDR2 as SNEGSKA (reference sequence). The CDR3 coding sequence is TGCAGTGCTAGAGGCCTCGCCATGGGCATTGGGACCCAGTACTTC. Encoded protein: CSARGLAMGIGTQYF.

This chain uses TRBV10-3 with TRBJ2-1; 9 nucleotides agree with TRBD2. The J segment lost 3 bases and the V segment lost 10 bases, leaving 4 bases of the junction unmatched. Germline CDR1 is ENHRY and CDR2 is SYGVKD. This CDR3 is built from 13 residues. CDR3 DNA: TGTGCCACCGCGGGGGGGTTCTACAATGAGCAGTTCTTC. Translated, it gives CATAGGFYNEQFF.

The rearrangement links TRBV5-1 to TRBJ2-7; D possibly corresponds to TRBD1 (6 bases). Germline-derived CDR1 and CDR2 are SGHRS and YFSETQ. This CDR3 contains 14 residues. V was cut by 4 bases and J by 3 bases, with 14 bases left in between. CDR3 DNA sequence: TGCGCCAGCAGCCCGTCCCGGGACATCTACGAGCAGTACTTC. Translation gives CASSPSRDIYEQYF.

The sample holds many counts of this clonotype. The chain has TRBV20-1 and TRBJ1-6; 8 bases are shared with TRBD1. The CDR3 extends over 16 amino acids. Germline V CDR1 and CDR2: DFQATT, SNEGSKA (reference sequence). V shed 0 bases, J shed 7 bases, and the junction held 8 bases outside the gene matches. Here the CDR3 DNA reads TGCAGTGCTAGAGATCGCAGGGGGCTCGGAAATTCACCCCTCCACTTT. Translated: CSARDRRGLGNSPLHF.

This clonotype has a count of ten or more. At one of its ends the junction is not consistent with the germline gene, which may arise from a read error. This sequence joins TRBV6-2 or TRBV6-3 and TRBJ2-2; the D gene is possibly TRBD2 (5 bases). Germline values: CDR1 MNHEY, CDR2 SVGEGT. The CDR3 sequence is 17 residues long. The CDR3 loop reads CASSHSGVGANTGELFF. DNA of the CDR3: TGTGCCAGCAGTCACTCCGGGGTAGGAGCGAACACCGGGGAGCTGTTTTTT.

The genes are TRBV25-1 and TRBJ1-2, with 9 bases that match TRBD1. CDR1 is MGHDK, CDR2 SYGVNS, per germline. The CDR3 has 14 amino acids. V lost 6 bases to trimming and J lost 4 bases; unmatched junction nucleotides: 6. CDR3 residues: CASRAPGQGYGYTF. The CDR3 DNA is TGTGCCAGCAGAGCACCGGGACAGGGCTATGGCTACACCTTC.

As concerns this clonotype: A read error is possible here, since a much larger clone lies one base away. This rearrangement joins TRBV3-1 to TRBJ2-6; no definite D call. Trimming pared 0 bases from V and 0 bases from J, leaving 9 bases between. Germline loops: CDR1 LGHDT, CDR2 YNNKEL (reference sequence). The CDR3 runs to 17 residues. CDR3 residues: CASSQDVPGSGANVLTF. CDR3 DNA: TGTGCCAGCAGCCAAGATGTCCCGGGCTCTGGGGCCAACGTCCTGACTTTC.